This TCR beta chain was found in a study of ipilimumab plus nivolumab after autologous stem cell transplantation. Study-level background: Typical patient got a handful of ipilimumab doses and seven to nine nivolumab doses (median). Both relapsed and primary refractory DLBCL were included.

Assay: immunoSEQ multiplex PCR; the TCRdb copy retains only in-frame clones and omits some. The data contain some 22,000 clones, over 65% of them singletons. This clone has just a few counts. Other DNA sequences from this sample encode an identical CDR3 as well. V shed 9 bases and J shed 1 base, with 6 bases lying between them. The CDR3 spans 11 residues. The V gene's germline CDR1 is MNHNS and CDR2 SASEGT. Checkpoint therapy with ipilimumab 1 mg/kg began 14 to 28 days after transplant. This specimen consisted of PBMCs, obtained in a trial of ipilimumab plus nivolumab as post-transplant consolidation. This receptor was obtained from a male donor with diffuse large B-cell lymphoma. The J gene is TRBJ1-1, the V gene TRBV6-1; no reliable D call. The CDR3 is CASRQNTEAFF. The CDR3 DNA follows: TGTGCCAGTCGACAGAACACTGAAGCTTTCTTT.